At least ten counts were recorded for the clone carrying this T cell receptor (beta chain). TCRdb independently ran MiXCR on the 5' RACE reads; one entry per CDR3 protein. This table holds about 900,000 distinct CDR3 sequences, about 12% found once. V shed 5 bases, J shed 5 bases, and the junction held 8 bases outside the gene matches. The CDR3 consists of 15 residues. This entry is derived from a study of identical twins. These same records also appear under a second study, on yellow fever vaccine responses in identical twins.

The sequenced sample consisted of PBMCs. The chain has TRBV12-3 or TRBV12-4 and TRBJ2-5; 10 bases match TRBD2. This TCR was sampled from a woman younger than 30 in good health. CDR3 DNA: TGTGCCAGCAGTCCCCAGGGACTAGCGATTGAGACCCAGTACTTC. Amino acid sequence: CASSPQGLAIETQYF.